This entry concerns a single T cell receptor beta chain. As yet, its antigen is unknown. The V gene end was trimmed by 5 bases and the J gene end by 5 bases; junction bases not matched to a gene: 3. Germline V CDR1 and CDR2: MNHEY, SVGAGI. The CDR3 contains 13 residues. Sequencing was performed with immunoSEQ multiplex PCR; in TCRdb, only in-frame clones are kept and a portion is missing. The table has 120,000 or so clones, roughly 90% seen once. This sample is drawn from a study of T cell responses to AZD1222 COVID-19 vaccine. Study at large: Second-dose timings of about 4 or about 12 weeks were pooled. The study's findings and limits: It should be noted that donors were predominantly white British and more often female, and clonal diversity was possibly underestimated. Among vaccine-associated CD4 TCRs, coverage spanned spike, with dominance at 160-218 and 743-854. Baseline antibody screening turned up just a handful of seropositive AZD1222 recipients.

The specimen was peripheral blood, collected on day 0 of AZD1222 vaccination. This chain uses TRBV6-5 with TRBJ1-5, with 7 bases fitting TRBD1. The receptor was isolated from an adult in good health. Here the CDR3 reads CASSPQGYQPQHF. The CDR3 DNA sequence: TGTGCCAGCAGTCCACAGGGGTATCAGCCCCAGCATTTT.